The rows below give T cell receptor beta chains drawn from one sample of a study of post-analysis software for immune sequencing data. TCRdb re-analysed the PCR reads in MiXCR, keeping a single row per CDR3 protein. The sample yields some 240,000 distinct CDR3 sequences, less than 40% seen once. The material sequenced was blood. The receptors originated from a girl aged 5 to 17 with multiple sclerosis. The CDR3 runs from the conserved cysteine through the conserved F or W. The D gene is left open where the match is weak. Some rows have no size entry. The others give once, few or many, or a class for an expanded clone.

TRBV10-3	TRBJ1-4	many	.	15	CAISPTLATNEKLFF	TGTGCCATCAGCCCCACCCTCGCAACTAATGAAAAACTGTTTTTT
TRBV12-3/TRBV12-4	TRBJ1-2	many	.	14	CASSLNGGVKGYTF	TGTGCCAGCAGTTTAAACGGGGGGGTGAAGGGCTACACCTTC
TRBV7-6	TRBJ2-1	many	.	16	CASSLTPPAGSNEQFF	TGTGCCAGCAGCTTAACCCCGCCGGCAGGGTCCAATGAGCAGTTCTTC
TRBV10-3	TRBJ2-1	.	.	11	CAISEGGEQFF	TGTGCCATCAGTGAGGGGGGTGAGCAGTTCTTC
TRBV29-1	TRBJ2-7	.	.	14	CSVEETGRSREQYF	TGCAGCGTTGAAGAGACAGGGAGGTCTCGCGAGCAGTACTTC
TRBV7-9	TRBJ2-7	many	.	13	CASSGRGTYEQYF	TGTGCCAGCAGCGGCCGGGGAACCTACGAGCAGTACTTC
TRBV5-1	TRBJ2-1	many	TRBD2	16	CASSSLAVQSYNEQFF	TGCGCCAGCAGCTCACTAGCGGTTCAGTCCTACAATGAGCAGTTCTTC
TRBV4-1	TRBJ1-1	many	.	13	CASSRERITEAFF	TGCGCCAGCAGCCGGGAGCGTATCACTGAAGCTTTCTTT
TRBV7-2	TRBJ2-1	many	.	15	CASYITQPSGNEQFF	TGTGCCAGCTACATTACTCAGCCGTCCGGCAATGAGCAGTTCTTC
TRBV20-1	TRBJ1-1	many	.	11	CSARWHTEAFF	TGCAGTGCCCGGTGGCACACTGAAGCTTTCTTT
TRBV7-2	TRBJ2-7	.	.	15	CASSLKPGTGYEQYF	TGTGCCAGCAGCTTGAAACCGGGGACGGGATACGAGCAGTACTTC
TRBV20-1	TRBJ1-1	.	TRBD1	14	CSARERTGSTEAFF	TGCAGTGCTAGAGAGAGGACAGGGAGCACTGAAGCTTTCTTT
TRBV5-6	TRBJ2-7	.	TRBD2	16	CANTMIAGVVYNEQYF	TGTGCCAACACCATGATAGCGGGGGTCGTATACAATGAGCAGTACTTC
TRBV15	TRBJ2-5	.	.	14	CATSREGFQETQYF	TGTGCCACCAGCAGAGAGGGTTTTCAAGAGACCCAGTACTTC
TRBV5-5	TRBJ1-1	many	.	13	CASSLRSGDSAFF	TGTGCCAGCAGTCTACGGTCGGGGGATTCGGCTTTCTTT
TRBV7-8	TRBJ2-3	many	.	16	CASSPRPLTDTDTQYF	TGTGCCAGCAGCCCCAGGCCCCTAACGGACACAGATACGCAGTATTTT
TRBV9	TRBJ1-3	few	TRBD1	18	CASSSNLGQESSGNTIYF	TGTGCCAGCAGTTCGAATCTGGGACAGGAATCTTCTGGAAACACCATATATTTT
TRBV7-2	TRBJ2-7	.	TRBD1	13	CASSGDRLTEQYF	TGTGCCAGCAGCGGGGACAGACTTACCGAGCAGTACTTC